These 11 T cell receptor beta chains were all obtained from the same sample, sequenced in a study of blood T cells in healthy people across ages. PCR was performed a second time for roughly 7 to 12 cycles using a sample-barcoded 5' primer and a J-beta primer mix. TCRdb redid the calling of the 5' RACE reads with MiXCR, one entry per CDR3 protein. The data contain 380,000 or so distinct CDR3 sequences, about 52% of them singletons. Material: blood. All receptors derive from a man aged 55 to 70 in good health.

A remark on this clonotype: Since a much larger clone is just one base distant, this may be a read error. The genes are TRBV5-6 and TRBJ2-3; 12 bases fit TRBD2. The V gene's germline CDR1 is SGHDT and CDR2 YYEEEE. CDR3 length: 18 residues. The trim removed 4 bases at V and 6 bases at J, leaving 15 bases unmatched. In DNA, the CDR3 is TGTGCCAGCAGCCGTCGGGCCCGGGCTAGCGGGAGGGGGGATACGCAGTATTTT. It specifies CASSRRARASGRGDTQYF.

A note on this clonotype: At one boundary the junction diverges from the germline segment, which might be a read error. This rearrangement joins TRBV20-1 to TRBJ2-1; TRBD2 agrees at 10 bases. The germline V gene encodes CDR1 DFQATT and CDR2 SNEGSKA (reference sequence). This CDR3 has 15 amino acids. CDR3 bases: TGCAGTGCCAGAGGTGCCAGCGGGAGGGCGGCGGAGCAGTTCTTC. Translation: CSARGASGRAAEQFF.

Only a few counts were recorded for this clonotype. The chain carries TRBV9 and TRBJ2-7; 10 bases line up with TRBD2. The CDR3 extends over 15 amino acids. V shed 0 bases and J 2 bases; nucleotides not matched to a gene: 2. Germline loops: CDR1 SGDLS, CDR2 YYNGEE. CDR3 sequence reads: CASSVGLAGAYEQYF. The CDR3 bases are TGTGCCAGCAGCGTAGGCCTAGCGGGAGCCTACGAGCAGTACTTC. The variable domain in full, with the rest retrieved from reference TRBV9 and TRBJ2-7, is DSGVTQTPKHLITATGQRVTLRCSPRSGDLSVYWYQQSLDQGLQFLIQYYNGEERAKGNILERFSAQQFPDLHSELNLSSLELGDSALYFCASSVGLAGAYEQYFGPGTRLTVT.

V gene TRBV20-1 combines with J gene TRBJ1-2; the D is unclear. The V end lost 6 bases, the J end lost 3 bases, and 17 bases lay between the germline ends. The germline gives CDR1 DFQATT, CDR2 SNEGSKA (reference sequence). The CDR3 runs 14 residues. The CDR3 DNA sequence: TGCAGTGCCAAGCTTTATAGTGTAGACTATGGCTACACCTTC. It translates to CSAKLYSVDYGYTF.

The chain uses TRBV6-2 or TRBV6-3 and TRBJ2-2, with 7 bases fitting TRBD1. The CDR3 has 15 amino acids. Trimming removed 6 bases from V and 3 bases from J; junction bases left unmatched: 7. Germline V gives CDR1 MNHEY, CDR2 SVGEGT. The CDR3 loop is CASRGRQGYTGELFF. The CDR3 bases are TGTGCCAGCAGAGGACGACAGGGATACACCGGGGAGCTGTTTTTT.

This clonotype has only one observation. The V and J genes are TRBV28 and TRBJ2-4, with 7 nucleotides matching TRBD1. The closer fit of TRBJ2-7 to the DNA end suggests the J call may be wrong. The CDR3 contains 16 residues. Germline V CDR1 and CDR2: MDHEN, SYDVKM. As DNA, the CDR3 is TGTGCCAGCAGTTCTTCTGGACAGGATTTTTCCTACGAGCAGTACTTC. This gives the protein CASSSSGQDFSYEQYF.

This clonotype has only a few counts. This chain connects TRBV12-3 or TRBV12-4 to TRBJ1-4; tentative D call: TRBD1 (6 bases). Trimming took 3 bases from V and 11 from J, leaving 10 bases between them. The CDR3 runs to 12 residues. The CDR3 spells CASSLGGRKLFF. In DNA, the CDR3 is TGTGCCAGCAGTTTGGGGGGGCGGAAACTGTTTTTT.

The chain combines TRBV29-1 with TRBJ1-2; TRBD1 matches 7 bases. Trimming removed 6 bases from V and 8 bases from J; junction bases left unmatched: 9. This CDR3 has 12 residues. Germline V gene sequence: CDR1 SQVTM, CDR2 ANQGSEA. In DNA, the CDR3 is TGCAGCGTCTTGACAGGGATAGGCGGCTACACCTTC. It translates to CSVLTGIGGYTF.

This chain connects TRBV27 to TRBJ1-5; 10 bases line up with TRBD1. Germline V CDR1 and CDR2: MNHEY, SMNVEV (reference sequence). CDR3 length: 18 amino acids. V trimming: 7 bases; J trimming: 0 bases; junction bases outside the gene matches: 12. CDR3 nucleotides: TGTGCCAGCAAAGTTGAGGGACAGGGGATGAATAGCAATCAGCCCCAGCATTTT. Translated: CASKVEGQGMNSNQPQHF.

In its sample, this clonotype was seen a few times. The rearrangement joins TRBV4-3 to TRBJ2-3; D is uncertain. CDR1 is LGHNA and CDR2 is YSLEER in the germline V gene. Trimming removed 4 bases from V and 3 bases from J, with 17 bases in between. The CDR3 is 16 residues long. CDR3 in amino acids: CASSPRALTTTDTQYF. CDR3 bases: TGCGCCAGCAGCCCAAGGGCCCTAACCACGACAGATACGCAGTATTTT.

The genes are TRBV29-1 and TRBJ2-1; 8 bases agree with TRBD2. Germline trimming cut 4 bases from V and 0 bases from J; bases unmatched to any gene: 5. Germline V lookup: CDR1 SQVTM, CDR2 ANQGSEA. CDR3 length: 15 amino acids. DNA for the CDR3: TGCAGCGTTGCACCGAGCGGGGGCTCCTACAATGAGCAGTTCTTC. Translated: CSVAPSGGSYNEQFF.